This TCR beta chain was sequenced during a study of graft-versus-host responses after intestinal transplantation. About the research overall: For two to four years after anti-thymocyte globulin induction, all recipients took tacrolimus and steroids.

General study findings and limits: Marrow from the recipient contained GvH clones, some of which had appeared first in ileum or blood. Peak circulating GvH clone levels were associated with early post-transplant HvG declines.

A total of 17 residues make up the CDR3, ends included. A note on this clone: The antigen is unknown. The DNA is left out, because the CDR3 cannot be placed on it with certainty; the CDR3 is given as TCRdb lists it.

Repertoires were generated with immunoSEQ multiplex PCR, while TCRdb's copy carries only in-frame clones and drops some. The repertoire holds 78,000 or so clones, with more than 75% as singletons. The sample here was unstimulated CD8+ T cells sorted from spleen or lymph node cells, taken before transplant. The source is a human donor who was the organ donor for an intestinal transplant. The V gene is TRBV21-1, the J gene TRBJ2-2; TRBD1 was called by the table and not checked on the DNA. TRBV21-1 is a known pseudogene. This CDR3 reads CASSKMWGQGNTGELFF.